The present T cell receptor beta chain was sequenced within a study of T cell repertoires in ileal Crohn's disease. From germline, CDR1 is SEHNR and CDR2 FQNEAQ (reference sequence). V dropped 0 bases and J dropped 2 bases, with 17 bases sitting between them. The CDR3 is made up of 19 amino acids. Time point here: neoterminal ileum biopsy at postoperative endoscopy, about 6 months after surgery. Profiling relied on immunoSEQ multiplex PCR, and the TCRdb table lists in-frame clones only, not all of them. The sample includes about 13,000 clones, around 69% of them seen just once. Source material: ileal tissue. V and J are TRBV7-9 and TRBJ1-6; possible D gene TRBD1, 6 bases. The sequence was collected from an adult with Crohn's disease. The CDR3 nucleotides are TGTGCCAGCAGCTTAGCTTTCGGACCATCAGGGGCCTATAATTCACCCCTCCACTTT. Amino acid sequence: CASSLAFGPSGAYNSPLHF.